This TCR beta chain derives from a study of blood T cell repertoires in COVID-19. Study details: The United States, Italy and Spain supplied acute and convalescent COVID-19 samples. T cells, B-cell-depleted T cells, or PBMCs supplied cDNA or gDNA.

The germline CDR1 and CDR2 sequences are SGHNT and YYREEE (reference sequence). This CDR3 region has 15 residues. With 4 bases clipped from V and 2 bases from J, the junction kept 8 bases outside the gene matches. Original analysis: The assay estimated nucleated cells by amplifying reference gene primers. Sequenced by immunoSEQ multiplex PCR; TCRdb stores in-frame clones only, minus some. Clone size and the V and J calls come from that table; the DNA yielded D and trimming. This sample has some 270,000 clones, with 75% to 90% found just once. Sequenced material: peripheral blood. The sequence derives from a man between 25 and 39 years old with acute or convalescent COVID-19. The chain joins TRBV5-4 to TRBJ1-1; 7 nucleotides align to TRBD1. The CDR3 region is CASSPSTGVNTEAFF. Written as DNA, the CDR3 is TGTGCCAGCAGCCCCTCAACAGGGGTTAACACTGAAGCTTTCTTT.